One sample yielded the 13 T cell receptor beta chains listed below, sequenced in a study of cytomegalovirus exposure and HLA in healthy donors. This PCR relied on a set of 60 Vbeta primers and 13 Jbeta primers. Sequenced by immunoSEQ multiplex PCR; TCRdb stores in-frame clones only, minus some. The table has 100,000 to 150,000 clones, 60% to 85% seen once. What was sequenced was PBMCs. The receptors were sampled from a woman between 40 and 55 years old in good health and CMV-seropositive.

The rearrangement links TRBV19 to TRBJ2-1, with 8 bases fitting TRBD2. Losses at the gene ends were 5 bases for V and 8 bases for J; bases not matched to a gene: 8. Germline lookup yields CDR1 LNHDA and CDR2 SQIVND (reference sequence). This CDR3 comprises 14 residues. CDR3: CASSFTGGPDEQFF. The CDR3 nucleotides are TGTGCCAGTAGTTTCACGGGAGGGCCGGATGAGCAGTTCTTC.

V and J are TRBV11-2 and TRBJ2-3, with D perhaps matching TRBD2 (6 bases). The V end lost 5 bases, the J end lost 8 bases, and 14 bases lay between the germline ends. Germline-derived CDR1 and CDR2 are SGHAT and FQNNGV. This CDR3 has 13 residues. As DNA, the CDR3 is TGTGCCAGCAGCCCATGGGGGGACGCTACGCAGTATTTT. Its protein is CASSPWGDATQYF.

The V gene is TRBV4-1, the J gene TRBJ2-3; 11 nucleotides line up with TRBD2. J gave up 1 base and V 1 base, and 10 bases lay outside the gene matches. This CDR3 comprises 19 residues. Germline V gene sequence: CDR1 MGHRA, CDR2 YSYEKL. The CDR3 region is CASSQVFLLTSGGTDTQYF. The CDR3 bases are TGCGCCAGCAGCCAAGTGTTTCTCTTGACTAGCGGGGGCACAGATACGCAGTATTTT.

The chain employs TRBV9 and TRBJ2-3; 8 bases align to TRBD2. There are 16 residues in the CDR3. Looked up from germline, CDR1 is SGDLS and CDR2 is YYNGEE. Trimming removed 3 bases from V and 1 base from J; junction bases left unmatched: 7. CDR3: CASSATSGPGTDTQYF. Here the CDR3 DNA reads TGTGCCAGCAGCGCCACTAGCGGCCCAGGCACAGATACGCAGTATTTT.

The V gene is TRBV7-3, the J gene TRBJ1-1; weak D call: TRBD1 (6 bases). Trimming removed 2 bases at V and 7 bases at J, with 17 bases between. The CDR3 totals 15 residues. Germline V gives CDR1 SGHTA, CDR2 FQGTGA. The CDR3 sequence: CASSLSPGGADEAFF. For the CDR3, the DNA is TGTGCCAGCAGCTTATCACCTGGGGGGGCCGATGAAGCTTTCTTT.

This clone was counted between two and nine times. J is TRBJ2-5 and V is TRBV7-9, with TRBD2 identical over 8 bases. With 4 bases clipped from V and 5 bases from J, the junction kept 12 bases outside the gene matches. The CDR3 contains 16 residues. Germline V gene sequence: CDR1 SEHNR, CDR2 FQNEAQ (reference sequence). CDR3 coding DNA: TGTGCCAGCAGCTCGCGGGCGGGGGGCTTGGGGGAGACCCAGTACTTC. It is translated as CASSSRAGGLGETQYF.

About this clone itself: At one of its ends the junction is not consistent with the germline gene, which may arise from a read error. The CDR3 DNA follows: TGTGCTAGCAGCCCAACCGGGCGGGACGAGCAGTACTTC. Its protein product is CASSPTGRDEQYF. The chain carries TRBV7-7 and TRBJ2-7, with D tentatively TRBD2 (5 bases). The CDR3 has 13 residues. Germline V lookup: CDR1 SSHAT, CDR2 FNYEAQ (reference sequence). Based on the CDR3 plus reference TRBV7-7 and TRBJ2-7, the full variable domain is GAGVSQSPRYKVTKRGQDVTLRCDPISSHATLYWYQQALGQGPEFLTYFNYEAQPDKSGLPSDRFSAERPEGSISTLTIQRTEQRDSAMYRCASSPTGRDEQYFGPGTRLTVT.

The rearrangement joins TRBV9 to TRBJ1-3; no clear D gene. Between the trimmed V and J ends, which lost 3 bases and 0 bases, there was a span of 10 bases. The CDR3 is 15 amino acids. Germline V gene lookup returns CDR1 SGDLS and CDR2 YYNGEE. The CDR3 nucleotides are TGTGCCAGCAGCGCGGGGATCCTCTCTGGAAACACCATATATTTT. Protein: CASSAGILSGNTIYF.

This clone was counted a few times. This rearrangement joins TRBV10-3 to TRBJ1-1; TRBD1 agrees at 7 bases. Germline V lookup: CDR1 ENHRY, CDR2 SYGVKD. V shed 2 bases and J 4 bases; nucleotides not matched to a gene: 7. The CDR3 sequence is 15 residues long. Here the CDR3 reads CAISERDSRGTEAFF. CDR3 coding DNA: TGTGCCATCAGTGAGCGGGACAGCAGGGGCACTGAAGCTTTCTTT.

This sequence joins TRBV6-5 and TRBJ2-3; 8 bases are shared with TRBD2. CDR3 size: 14 residues. J was trimmed by 0 bases and V by 6 bases; bases with no gene match: 2. Germline assignment: CDR1 MNHEY and CDR2 SVGAGI. CDR3 nucleotide sequence: TGTGCCAGCAGCCCTAGCGGGAGCACAGATACGCAGTATTTT. It translates to CASSPSGSTDTQYF.

The rearrangement links TRBV15 to TRBJ1-1; D is ambiguous. The CDR3 has 16 amino acids. CDR1 and CDR2 from the germline V gene are LNHNV and YYDKDF (reference sequence). Trimming left V 0 bases short and J 0 bases short, with 11 bases between. The CDR3 region is CATSRDGHFMNTEAFF. Written as DNA, the CDR3 is TGTGCCACCAGCAGAGATGGGCACTTCATGAACACTGAAGCTTTCTTT.

This clone was observed once. The chain carries TRBV7-2 and TRBJ1-1; D ambiguous. The CDR3 runs 14 residues. Looked up from germline, CDR1 is SGHTA and CDR2 is FQGNSA. Trimming removed 6 bases at V and 2 bases at J, with 13 bases between. The CDR3 reads CASSTQQVNTEAFF. The CDR3 DNA follows: TGTGCCAGCAGTACCCAGCAGGTAAACACTGAAGCTTTCTTT. The full variable domain, in which reference TRBV7-2 and TRBJ1-1 provide the parts outside the CDR3, is GAGVSQSPSNKVTEKGKDVELRCDPISGHTALYWYRQSLGQGLEFLIYFQGNSAPDKSGLPSDRFSAERTGGSVSTLTIQRTQQEDSAVYLCASSTQQVNTEAFFGQGTRLTVV.

The gene calls are TRBV19 and TRBJ1-5, with D perhaps matching TRBD1 (6 bases). V lost 5 bases, J lost 2 bases, and 13 bases lay in between. This CDR3 is 15 amino acids long. CDR1 is LNHDA and CDR2 is SQIVND in the germline V gene (reference sequence). CDR3 amino acids: CASSDTGSGNQPQHF. CDR3 nucleotide sequence: TGTGCCAGTAGTGACACAGGGTCTGGCAATCAGCCCCAGCATTTT.